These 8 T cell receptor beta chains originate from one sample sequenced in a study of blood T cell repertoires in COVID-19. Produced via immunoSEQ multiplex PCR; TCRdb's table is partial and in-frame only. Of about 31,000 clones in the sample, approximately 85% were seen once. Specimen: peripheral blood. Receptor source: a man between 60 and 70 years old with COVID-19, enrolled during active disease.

The CDR3 is CASSLGIGAGNEQFF. The DNA for the CDR3 is TGTGCCAGCAGCTTAGGAATCGGCGCGGGCAATGAGCAGTTCTTC. The chain couples TRBV7-2 to TRBJ2-1, with D perhaps matching TRBD2 (5 bases). Trimming took off 1 base at V and 6 bases at J, with 13 bases between the two ends. The CDR3 is 15 residues long. Germline V lookup: CDR1 SGHTA, CDR2 FQGNSA.

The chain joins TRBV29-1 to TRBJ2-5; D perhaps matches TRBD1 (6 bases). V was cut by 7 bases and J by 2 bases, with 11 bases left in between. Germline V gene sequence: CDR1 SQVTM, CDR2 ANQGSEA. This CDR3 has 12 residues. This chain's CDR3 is CSGTEIQETQYF. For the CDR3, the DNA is TGCAGCGGGACAGAAATACAAGAGACCCAGTACTTC.

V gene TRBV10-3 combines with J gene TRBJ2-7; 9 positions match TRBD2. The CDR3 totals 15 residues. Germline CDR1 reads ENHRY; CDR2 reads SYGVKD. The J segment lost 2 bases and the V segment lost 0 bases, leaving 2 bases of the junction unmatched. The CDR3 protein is CAISESLAGAYEQYF. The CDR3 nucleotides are TGTGCCATCAGTGAGTCGTTAGCGGGAGCCTACGAGCAGTACTTC.

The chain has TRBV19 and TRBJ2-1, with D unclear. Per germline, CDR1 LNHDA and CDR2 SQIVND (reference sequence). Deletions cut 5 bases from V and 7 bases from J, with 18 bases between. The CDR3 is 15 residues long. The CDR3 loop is CASSLPHSSPNEQFF. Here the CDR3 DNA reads TGTGCCAGTAGTCTACCTCATTCCTCCCCTAATGAGCAGTTCTTC.

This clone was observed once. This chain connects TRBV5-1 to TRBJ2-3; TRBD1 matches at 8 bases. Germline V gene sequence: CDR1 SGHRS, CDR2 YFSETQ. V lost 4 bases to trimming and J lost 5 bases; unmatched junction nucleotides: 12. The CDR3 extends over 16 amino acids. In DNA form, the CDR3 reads TGCGCCAGCAGCCTACCTACAGGGGGGCAGGAAGATACGCAGTATTTT. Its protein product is CASSLPTGGQEDTQYF.

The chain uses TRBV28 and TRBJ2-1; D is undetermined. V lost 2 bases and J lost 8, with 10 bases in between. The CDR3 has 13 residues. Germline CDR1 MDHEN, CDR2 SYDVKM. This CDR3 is CASSLGERYEQFF. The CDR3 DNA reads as TGTGCCAGCAGTTTAGGAGAACGGTATGAGCAGTTCTTC. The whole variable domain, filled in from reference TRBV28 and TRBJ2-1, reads DVKVTQSSRYLVKRTGEKVFLECVQDMDHENMFWYRQDPGLGLRLIYFSYDVKMKEKGDIPEGYSVSREKKERFSLILESASTNQTSMYLCASSLGERYEQFFGPGTRLTVL.

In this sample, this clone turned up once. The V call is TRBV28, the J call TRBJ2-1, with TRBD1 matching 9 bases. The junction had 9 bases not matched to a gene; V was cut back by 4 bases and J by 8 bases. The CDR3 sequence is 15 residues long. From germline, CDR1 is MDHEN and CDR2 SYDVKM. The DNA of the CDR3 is TGTGCCAGCAGTTCCCGGGACAGGGTTCGTTATGAGCAGTTCTTC. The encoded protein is CASSSRDRVRYEQFF. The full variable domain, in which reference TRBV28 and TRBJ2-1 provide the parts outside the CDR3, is DVKVTQSSRYLVKRTGEKVFLECVQDMDHENMFWYRQDPGLGLRLIYFSYDVKMKEKGDIPEGYSVSREKKERFSLILESASTNQTSMYLCASSSRDRVRYEQFFGPGTRLTVL.

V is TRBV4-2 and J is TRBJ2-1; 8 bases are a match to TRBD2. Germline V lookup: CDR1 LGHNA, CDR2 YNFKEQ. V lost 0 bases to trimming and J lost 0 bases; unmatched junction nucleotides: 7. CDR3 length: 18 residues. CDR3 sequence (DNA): TGTGCCAGCAGCCAAGATCTTGGGGCGGGAGGCTCCTACAATGAGCAGTTCTTC. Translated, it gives CASSQDLGAGGSYNEQFF.